The 6 T cell receptor beta chains given below trace back to one sample, sequenced in a study of blood T cells in healthy people across ages. Combining a sample-barcoded 5' primer with a J-beta primer mix, a second PCR ran for about 6 to 11 cycles. One entry per CDR3 protein, called by TCRdb with MiXCR from the 5' RACE reads. The data hold 1.5 million to 1.9 million distinct CDR3 sequences, with around 40% observed a single time. The sequenced material came from blood. These receptors were obtained from a woman younger than 35 in good health.

The chain joins TRBV28 to TRBJ1-1, with D hard to call. V lost 3 bases, J lost 0 bases, and 8 bases lay in between. Germline-derived CDR1 and CDR2 are MDHEN and SYDVKM. This CDR3 is 14 amino acids long. The CDR3 DNA sequence: TGTGCCAGCAGTTTTTCCCGGGTGAACACTGAAGCTTTCTTT. Protein sequence: CASSFSRVNTEAFF.

This clonotype was detected only a few times. This chain uses TRBV9 with TRBJ2-1, with D possibly TRBD2 on 6 matching bases. Looked up from germline, CDR1 is SGDLS and CDR2 is YYNGEE. This CDR3 has 18 residues. V was trimmed by 0 bases and J by 3 bases, leaving 19 bases between them. The DNA for the CDR3 is TGTGCCAGCAGCGTAGCTCCGGTGGCGGGGATAGTCTACAATGAGCAGTTCTTC. This sequence encodes CASSVAPVAGIVYNEQFF.

The V call is TRBV24-1, the J call TRBJ2-2; no clear D. CDR1 is KGHDR and CDR2 is SFDVKD in the germline V gene. V was pared by 4 bases and J by 0 bases, with 11 bases between. The CDR3 runs to 16 residues. CDR3 DNA: TGTGCCACCAGTGACAGGACCTACACGAACACCGGGGAGCTGTTTTTT. This codes for CATSDRTYTNTGELFF.

This clonotype was recorded a few times. The chain's CDR3 is CASSSYGGRSYNEQFF. The DNA of the CDR3 is TGTGCCAGCAGCTCTTACGGGGGGCGCTCCTACAATGAGCAGTTCTTC. The chain links TRBV7-9 to TRBJ2-1; a weak D match, TRBD2 (7 bases). Germline V gene data show CDR1 as SEHNR and CDR2 as FQNEAQ (reference sequence). The CDR3 is made up of 16 amino acids. Trimming shortened V by 4 bases and J by 0 bases, and 13 bases separated the two germline ends.

In DNA, the CDR3 is TGCAGTGCTAGGAGACAGGGAATAACTGAAGCTTTCTTT. It translates to CSARRQGITEAFF. The rearrangement links TRBV20-1 to TRBJ1-1; 7 positions match TRBD1. Germline V gene sequence: CDR1 DFQATT, CDR2 SNEGSKA (reference sequence). The V segment lost 3 bases and the J segment 5 bases; nucleotides outside the gene matches: 6. The CDR3 sequence is 13 residues long.

This sequence joins TRBV5-1 and TRBJ2-1; possibly TRBD2 for D (5 bases). Germline V gene lookup returns CDR1 SGHRS and CDR2 YFSETQ. There are 14 residues in the CDR3. The V end lost 7 bases, the J end lost 0 bases, and 11 bases lay between the germline ends. CDR3 residues: CASGPGSSYNEQFF. The CDR3, as DNA: TGCGCCAGCGGACCGGGGAGCTCCTACAATGAGCAGTTCTTC.